One and the same sample provided the 30 T cell receptor beta chains below, sequenced in a study of identical twins. TCRdb reprocessed the 5' RACE reads via MiXCR and lists one record per CDR3 protein. Among hundreds of thousands of distinct CDR3 sequences listed, 7.1% were seen once. This sample was shared with a second study, whose subject was yellow fever vaccine responses in identical twins.

Sequencing was done on a sample of PBMCs. These receptors originate from a woman aged 18-29 years in good health.

This clonotype was seen many times. The rearrangement joins TRBV12-3 or TRBV12-4 to TRBJ2-3; 9 bases fit TRBD2. V lost 2 bases and J lost 0; bases outside the gene matches: 3. This CDR3 has 16 residues. For the CDR3, the DNA is TGTGCCAGCAGTTTACGCGGGGGGGCAAGCACAGATACGCAGTATTTT. Translated: CASSLRGGASTDTQYF.

This clonotype was counted many times. The chain is built from TRBV5-5 and TRBJ1-2; D unresolved. The length of the CDR3 is 16 residues. Deletions cut 4 bases from V and 1 base from J, with 17 bases between. CDR1 and CDR2 (germline): SGHKS, YYEKEE (reference sequence). Here the CDR3 reads CASSQRSDAVNYGYTF. The CDR3 DNA is TGTGCCAGCAGCCAACGATCGGACGCCGTTAACTATGGCTACACCTTC.

Here the CDR3 DNA reads TGTGCCAGCACCAAATTCACTAGTACCGGGGAGCTGTTTTTT. It encodes CASTKFTSTGELFF. The chain recombines TRBV11-2 with TRBJ2-2, with D perhaps matching TRBD2 (5 bases). The CDR3 extends over 14 amino acids. Germline CDR1 is SGHAT and CDR2 is FQNNGV. The ends were cut back, 7 bases at V and 5 bases at J, with 14 bases in the middle.

This clonotype was observed a handful of times. V gene TRBV4-1 combines with J gene TRBJ2-3; TRBD2 aligns across 7 bases. V gave up 4 bases and J gave up 3 bases; unmatched junction bases: 7. This CDR3 region has 15 residues. Per germline, CDR1 MGHRA and CDR2 YSYEKL. CDR3 amino acids: CASSLGGKWTDTQYF. CDR3 sequence (DNA): TGCGCCAGCAGCCTGGGAGGGAAATGGACAGATACGCAGTATTTT.

V is TRBV28 and J is TRBJ2-1, with 11 bases identical to TRBD2. After removal of 2 bases from V and 7 bases from J, the junction contained 10 bases not matched to a gene. CDR1 is MDHEN and CDR2 is SYDVKM in the germline V gene. This CDR3 is 17 amino acids long. In nucleotides, the CDR3 is TGTGCCAGCAGTTTACTCGTAGGGGCTAGCGGGAGGAATGAGCAGTTCTTC. This sequence encodes CASSLLVGASGRNEQFF.

This clonotype appeared many times. The J gene is TRBJ2-5, the V gene TRBV5-1, with TRBD2 matching 10 bases. The CDR3 spans 15 residues. Germline V gives CDR1 SGHRS, CDR2 YFSETQ. J lost 5 bases, V lost 2 bases, and 6 bases had no gene match. CDR3 sequence: CASSLQRGGSETQYF. The DNA of the CDR3 is TGCGCCAGCAGCTTACAGCGGGGGGGTTCTGAGACCCAGTACTTC.

There are many counts of this clonotype. This chain connects TRBV4-2 to TRBJ2-1; D is ambiguous. CDR1 is LGHNA and CDR2 is YNFKEQ in the germline V gene. The CDR3 is 14 amino acids. Trimming shortened V by 4 bases and J by 5 bases, and 12 bases separated the two germline ends. CDR3 DNA sequence: TGTGCCAGCAGCCCTGGTTCCTGGAACAATGAGCAGTTCTTC. It translates to CASSPGSWNNEQFF.

This clonotype was counted only a few times. V gene TRBV7-9 combines with J gene TRBJ1-1; unclear D gene. The V end was cut by 3 bases, the J end by 2 bases, with 10 bases between. CDR3 length: 14 residues. Germline assignment: CDR1 SEHNR and CDR2 FQNEAQ (reference sequence). CDR3 in amino acids: CASSLWPPNTEAFF. The CDR3 bases are TGTGCCAGCAGCTTGTGGCCCCCTAACACTGAAGCTTTCTTT.

This clonotype was seen a handful of times. This rearrangement joins TRBV28 to TRBJ2-3; TRBD2 agrees at 11 bases. V dropped 7 bases and J dropped 0; count of bases not matched to a gene: 6. From germline, CDR1 is MDHEN and CDR2 SYDVKM. The CDR3 is 16 amino acids. The CDR3 sequence: CASTLGLADSTDTQYF. CDR3 nucleotides: TGTGCCAGCACCTTGGGACTAGCGGACAGCACAGATACGCAGTATTTT.

This clonotype turned up a few times. The chain links TRBV27 to TRBJ2-2; perhaps TRBD2 as D (7 bases). This CDR3 region has 15 residues. Trimming removed 9 bases at V and 0 bases at J, with 14 bases between. CDR1 and CDR2 (germline): MNHEY, SMNVEV (reference sequence). The CDR3 reads CASLRGGANTGELFF. The CDR3 DNA reads as TGTGCCAGTCTCAGAGGGGGGGCGAACACCGGGGAGCTGTTTTTT.

This clonotype was seen repeatedly, ten times or more. The chain combines TRBV12-3 or TRBV12-4 with TRBJ2-7; D gene ambiguous. With 8 bases removed from V and 2 bases from J, the gap between germline ends came to 4 bases. The CDR3 consists of 10 residues. CDR3 sequence (DNA): TGTGCCAGCGCAACCTACGAGCAGTACTTC. Protein: CASATYEQYF.

Many counts were recorded for this clonotype. V and J are TRBV7-9 and TRBJ2-1, with D possibly matching TRBD2 (6 bases). With 3 bases removed from V and 6 bases from J, the gap between germline ends came to 12 bases. The germline V gene encodes CDR1 SEHNR and CDR2 FQNEAQ (reference sequence). This CDR3 is built from 14 residues. CDR3 region: CASSLWDSGNEQFF. The CDR3 DNA is TGTGCCAGCAGCTTGTGGGACTCCGGCAATGAGCAGTTCTTC. Supplemented by reference TRBV7-9 and TRBJ2-1, the full variable domain reads DTGVSQNPRHKITKRGQNVTFRCDPISEHNRLYWYRQTLGQGPEFLTYFQNEAQLEKSRLLSDRFSAERPKGSFSTLEIQRTEQGDSAMYLCASSLWDSGNEQFFGPGTRLTVL.

The chain is built from TRBV18 and TRBJ2-7; 11 nucleotides match TRBD2. V dropped 3 bases and J dropped 7; count of bases not matched to a gene: 8. The CDR3 contains 15 residues. Per germline, CDR1 KGHSH and CDR2 LQKENI. As DNA, the CDR3 is TGTGCCAGCTCACCTGTGCTAGCGGGAGGTGAAGAGCAGTACTTC. Its translation: CASSPVLAGGEEQYF.

This sequence joins TRBV20-1 and TRBJ2-5; possible D gene TRBD1, 6 bases. Deletions cut 5 bases from V and 5 bases from J, with 15 bases between. Per germline, CDR1 DFQATT and CDR2 SNEGSKA (reference sequence). There are 13 residues in the CDR3. The CDR3 sequence: CSALQGFMETQYF. CDR3 nucleotide sequence: TGCAGTGCTCTACAGGGTTTTATGGAGACCCAGTACTTC.

This clonotype turned up a few times. The V gene is TRBV10-1, the J gene TRBJ1-4, with D hard to call. Trimming pared 3 bases from V and 10 bases from J, leaving 9 bases between. The CDR3 covers 12 residues. CDR1 WNHNN and CDR2 SYGVQD come from the germline V gene (reference sequence). The CDR3 bases are TGCGCCAGCAGTGAAACCCGCGGAAAACTGTTTTTT. Protein product: CASSETRGKLFF.

This clonotype was seen at least ten times. The chain links TRBV15 to TRBJ2-3; 10 positions agree with TRBD1. V gave up 5 bases and J gave up 6 bases; unmatched junction bases: 5. CDR1 and CDR2 (germline): LNHNV, YYDKDF (reference sequence). This CDR3 comprises 14 residues. The DNA for the CDR3 is TGTGCCACCAGCGGTAGACAGGGGGCGGATACGCAGTATTTT. Encoded protein: CATSGRQGADTQYF.

The chain couples TRBV6-5 to TRBJ1-1; D possibly corresponds to TRBD1 (5 bases). Deletions cut 5 bases from V and 3 bases from J, with 13 bases between. This CDR3 has 14 amino acids. Germline CDR1 and CDR2: MNHEY and SVGAGI. The CDR3 loop reads CASSPSGTHTEAFF. The CDR3 nucleotides read TGTGCCAGCAGTCCCTCGGGGACGCACACTGAAGCTTTCTTT.

This clonotype was observed at least ten times. The rearrangement uses TRBV5-1 and TRBJ2-1, with 8 bases fitting TRBD2. CDR1 SGHRS and CDR2 YFSETQ come from the germline V gene. The CDR3 has 16 amino acids. V shed 0 bases and J 9 bases; nucleotides not matched to a gene: 11. DNA of the CDR3: TGCGCCAGCAGCTTGGCCGGTAGCGGGACCGGGCGTGAGCAGTTCTTC. It yields the protein CASSLAGSGTGREQFF.

The chain recombines TRBV6-2 or TRBV6-3 with TRBJ2-2, with 7 bases that match TRBD1. This CDR3 is built from 14 residues. Losses at the gene ends were 6 bases for V and 5 bases for J; bases not matched to a gene: 6. Germline CDR1 MNHEY, CDR2 SVGEGT. CDR3 loop: CASSGDRMTGELFF. The DNA of the CDR3 is TGTGCCAGCAGCGGGGACAGAATGACCGGGGAGCTGTTTTTT.

This clonotype appeared a few times. The V gene is TRBV5-1, the J gene TRBJ2-1; 10 nucleotides line up with TRBD1. The germline gives CDR1 SGHRS, CDR2 YFSETQ. The CDR3 length is 16 residues. The trim removed 5 bases at V and 2 bases at J, leaving 7 bases unmatched. The CDR3 loop reads CASRYTGTGAYNEQFF. The CDR3 nucleotides read TGCGCCAGCAGATATACCGGGACAGGGGCCTACAATGAGCAGTTCTTC.

This clonotype was counted between two and nine times. The chain has TRBV7-9 and TRBJ2-1; tentatively, D is TRBD1 or TRBD2 (5 bases each). Germline V gene data show CDR1 as SEHNR and CDR2 as FQNEAQ (reference sequence). The CDR3 runs to 13 residues. Trimming took off 5 bases at V and 9 bases at J, with 14 bases between the two ends. CDR3: CASSTNRDGEQFF. The CDR3 coding sequence is TGTGCCAGCAGCACAAATAGGGACGGTGAGCAGTTCTTC.

The rearrangement uses TRBV7-8 and TRBJ2-6; D gene uncertain. CDR1 SGHVS and CDR2 FQNEAQ come from the germline V gene. CDR3 size: 20 residues. The V gene lost 0 bases and the J gene lost 3 bases, with 21 bases spanning the gap. CDR3 sequence (DNA): TGTGCCAGCAGCTTAGCTCGCCCGGGCACTCTGCTTTTTGGGGCCAACGTCCTGACTTTC. Translation gives CASSLARPGTLLFGANVLTF.

This clonotype was found a few times. The chain combines TRBV7-9 with TRBJ2-5; D is perhaps TRBD2 (5 bases). In germline, CDR1 is SEHNR, CDR2 FQNEAQ (reference sequence). V was shortened by 5 bases and J by 7 bases, with 20 bases between the two germline ends. The CDR3 has 15 residues. The CDR3 here is CASSPLTVGGGTQYF. CDR3 coding DNA: TGTGCCAGCAGCCCACTGACTGTTGGAGGCGGGACCCAGTACTTC.

The rearrangement joins TRBV5-1 to TRBJ2-5; no firm D call. The CDR3 runs 16 residues. The V gene's germline CDR1 is SGHRS and CDR2 YFSETQ. With 0 bases removed from V and 3 bases from J, the gap between germline ends came to 15 bases. CDR3 sequence: CASSLAYGVLKETQYF. CDR3 nucleotide sequence: TGCGCCAGCAGCTTGGCGTATGGCGTCCTGAAAGAGACCCAGTACTTC.

Ten or more counts support this clonotype. The gene calls are TRBV10-3 and TRBJ1-6, with TRBD1 matching 10 bases. The CDR3 spans 16 residues. V was clipped by 6 bases and J by 5 bases; unmatched bases: 7. The germline V gene has CDR1 ENHRY and CDR2 SYGVKD. The CDR3 nucleotides read TGTGCCATCAGGGCTGGACAGGGGGTACATAATTCACCCCTCCACTTT. Protein: CAIRAGQGVHNSPLHF.

This clonotype has ten or more counts. One end of the junction fails to match germline, which may point to a read error. V is TRBV5-1 and J is TRBJ2-5; D is perhaps TRBD2 (5 bases). This CDR3 is 11 amino acids long. The germline V gene has CDR1 SGHRS and CDR2 YFSETQ. CDR3 sequence reads: CASSSGETQYF. The CDR3 DNA is TGTGCCAGCAGCTCGGGGGAGACCCAGTACTTC.

The chain has TRBV2 and TRBJ2-3, with 8 positions matching TRBD1. Trimming removed 3 bases from V and 1 base from J; junction bases left unmatched: 6. This CDR3 comprises 16 residues. The germline V gene has CDR1 SNHLY and CDR2 FYNNEI. In nucleotides, the CDR3 is TGTGCCAGCAGTGACAGGGGGCGGAAGGGCACAGATACGCAGTATTTT. It is translated as CASSDRGRKGTDTQYF. The whole variable domain, filled in from reference TRBV2 and TRBJ2-3, reads EPEVTQTPSHQVTQMGQEVILRCVPISNHLYFYWYRQILGQKVEFLVSFYNNEISEKSEIFDDQFSVERPDGSNFTLKIRSTKLEDSAMYFCASSDRGRKGTDTQYFGPGTRLTVL.

The gene calls are TRBV20-1 and TRBJ2-3; no reliable D call. V lost 6 bases and J 2 bases, leaving 15 bases between the germline ends. The germline V gene has CDR1 DFQATT and CDR2 SNEGSKA (reference sequence). The CDR3 loop spans 14 amino acids. Written as DNA, the CDR3 is TGCAGTGCGAGGCGACTTACATTCACAGATACGCAGTATTTT. The encoded protein is CSARRLTFTDTQYF.

This clonotype was picked up a small number of times. This chain uses TRBV28 with TRBJ2-1; tentatively, D is TRBD1 or TRBD2 (5 bases each). This CDR3 is built from 13 residues. The V gene lost 6 bases and the J gene lost 7 bases, with 13 bases spanning the gap. Germline lookup yields CDR1 MDHEN and CDR2 SYDVKM. For the CDR3, the DNA is TGTGCCAGCAGCACGGGACCGAGTAATGAGCAGTTCTTC. Translating gives CASSTGPSNEQFF.

This clonotype occurred many times. CDR3 DNA: TGTGCCAGCGGGGCCTACATCTATAATTCACCCCTCCACTTT. As protein: CASGAYIYNSPLHF. J is TRBJ1-6 and V is TRBV7-9; TRBD1 is a possible D gene (5 bases). Germline V lookup: CDR1 SEHNR, CDR2 FQNEAQ (reference sequence). Trimming stripped 8 bases from V and 3 bases from J, with 11 bases between. The CDR3 is 14 residues long.